The present T cell receptor beta chain was sequenced within a study of T cells in Graves' hyperthyroidism and ophthalmopathy. The study, taken as a whole, reports: Blood also carried most thyroid clonotypes expanded above 0.001. A model of 13 V-J pairs discriminated ophthalmopathy from stable hyperthyroidism.

Researchers took RNA transcripts and amplified the TCR beta CDR3 regions from them. Initially, a first-round RT-PCR of the TCR CDR3 employed the HTBI primer set. TCRdb reprocessed the multiplex PCR reads via MiXCR and lists one record per CDR3 protein. The sample lists under 750,000 distinct CDR3 sequences; 18% were seen once. The CDR3 spans 14 residues. CDR1 is SEHNR and CDR2 is FQNEAQ in the germline V gene (reference sequence). Trimming stripped 2 bases from V and 0 bases from J, with 8 bases between. The sample of blood was obtained at first hyperthyroidism diagnosis (before any ophthalmopathy symptoms). PBMCs were sourced from more than 9 ml fresh peripheral blood. In the case of this clonotype: Its antigen remains unidentified.

The receptor was derived from a woman aged 45-65 years with Graves' hyperthyroidism that later progressed to Graves' ophthalmopathy. The chain recombines TRBV7-9 with TRBJ2-7; D may be TRBD1 (5 bases). Sequences were obtained from blood. Here the CDR3 reads CASSLIQDSYEQYF. In DNA, the CDR3 is TGTGCCAGCAGCTTAATACAGGACTCCTACGAGCAGTACTTC.